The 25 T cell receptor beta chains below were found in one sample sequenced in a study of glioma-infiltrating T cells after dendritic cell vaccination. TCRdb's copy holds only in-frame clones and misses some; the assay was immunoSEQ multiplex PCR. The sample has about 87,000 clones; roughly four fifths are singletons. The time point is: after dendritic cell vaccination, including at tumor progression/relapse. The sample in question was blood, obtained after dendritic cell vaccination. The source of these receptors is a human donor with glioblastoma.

This CDR3 reads CASSLEGVGEKLFF. The CDR3 DNA is TGTGCCAGCAGCTTAGAGGGGGTGGGGGAAAAACTGTTTTTT. The genes are TRBV7-2 and TRBJ1-4, with a possible D match to TRBD1 (6 bases). V lost 1 base and J 8 bases, leaving 11 bases between the germline ends. The CDR3 covers 14 residues. Germline values: CDR1 SGHTA, CDR2 FQGNSA.

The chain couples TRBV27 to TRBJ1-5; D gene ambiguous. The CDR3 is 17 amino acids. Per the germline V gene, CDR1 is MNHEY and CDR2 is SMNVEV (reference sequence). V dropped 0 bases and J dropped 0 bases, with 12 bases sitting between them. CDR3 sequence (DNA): TGTGCCAGCAGTTTATCCCCACACGACACTAGCAATCAGCCCCAGCATTTT. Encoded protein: CASSLSPHDTSNQPQHF.

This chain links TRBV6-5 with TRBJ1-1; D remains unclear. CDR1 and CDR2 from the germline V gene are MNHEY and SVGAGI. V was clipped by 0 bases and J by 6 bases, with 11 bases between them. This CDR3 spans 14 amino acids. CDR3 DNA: TGTGCCAGCAGTTACTCGGAGGGTATCTCTGAAGCTTTCTTT. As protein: CASSYSEGISEAFF.

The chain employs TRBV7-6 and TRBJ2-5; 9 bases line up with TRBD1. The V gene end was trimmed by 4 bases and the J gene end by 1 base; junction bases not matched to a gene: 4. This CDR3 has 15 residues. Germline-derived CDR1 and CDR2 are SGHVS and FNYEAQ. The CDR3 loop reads CASSWTGDPQETQYF. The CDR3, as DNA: TGTGCCAGCAGCTGGACAGGGGACCCCCAAGAGACCCAGTACTTC.

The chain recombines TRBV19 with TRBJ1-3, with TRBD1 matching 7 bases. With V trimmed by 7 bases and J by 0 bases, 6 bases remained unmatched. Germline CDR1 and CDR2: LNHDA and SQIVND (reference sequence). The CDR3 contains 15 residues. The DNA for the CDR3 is TGTGCCAGTACCTGGACAGGCGACTCTGGAAACACCATATATTTT. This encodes CASTWTGDSGNTIYF.

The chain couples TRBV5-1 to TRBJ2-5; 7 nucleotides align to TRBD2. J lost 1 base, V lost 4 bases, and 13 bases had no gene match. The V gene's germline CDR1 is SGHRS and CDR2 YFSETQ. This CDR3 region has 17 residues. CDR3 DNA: TGCGCCAGCAGCCCAAATCCCGTGGGGGGGACCCAAGAGACCCAGTACTTC. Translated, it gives CASSPNPVGGTQETQYF. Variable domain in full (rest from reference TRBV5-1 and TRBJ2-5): KAGVTQTPRYLIKTRGQQVTLSCSPISGHRSVSWYQQTPGQGLQFLFEYFSETQRNKGNFPGRFSGRQFSNSRSEMNVSTLELGDSALYLCASSPNPVGGTQETQYFGPGTRLLVL.

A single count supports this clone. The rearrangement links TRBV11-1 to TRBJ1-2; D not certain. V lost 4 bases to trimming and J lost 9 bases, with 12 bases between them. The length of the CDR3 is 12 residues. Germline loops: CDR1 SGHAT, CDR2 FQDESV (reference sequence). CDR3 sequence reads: CASSSASGSYTF. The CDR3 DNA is TGTGCCAGCAGCTCGGCTTCGGGAAGCTACACCTTC. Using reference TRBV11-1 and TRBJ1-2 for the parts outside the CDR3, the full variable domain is EAEVAQSPRYKITEKSQAVAFWCDPISGHATLYWYRQILGQGPELLVQFQDESVVDDSQLPKDRFSAERLKGVDSTLKIQPAELGDSAMYLCASSSASGSYTFGSGTRLTVV.

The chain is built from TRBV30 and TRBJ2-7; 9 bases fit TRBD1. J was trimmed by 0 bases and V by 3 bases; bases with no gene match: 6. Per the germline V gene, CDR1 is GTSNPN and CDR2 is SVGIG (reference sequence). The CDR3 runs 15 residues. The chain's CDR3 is CAWRQKTGGSYEQYF. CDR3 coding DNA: TGTGCCTGGAGACAGAAGACAGGGGGCTCCTACGAGCAGTACTTC.

CDR3: CASSRAGPTEAFF. The DNA of the CDR3 is TGTGCCAGCAGCCGGGCGGGACCAACTGAAGCTTTCTTT. The V and J genes are TRBV7-2 and TRBJ1-1; possible D gene TRBD1, 5 bases. Deletions cut 5 bases from V and 5 bases from J, with 12 bases between. Germline values: CDR1 SGHTA, CDR2 FQGNSA. The CDR3 sequence is 13 residues long.

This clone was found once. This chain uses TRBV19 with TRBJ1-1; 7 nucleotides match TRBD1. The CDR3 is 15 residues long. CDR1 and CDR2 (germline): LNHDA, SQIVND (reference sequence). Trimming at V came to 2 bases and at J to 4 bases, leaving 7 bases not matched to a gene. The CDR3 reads CASSIKQGMGTEAFF. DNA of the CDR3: TGTGCCAGTAGTATAAAACAGGGGATGGGCACTGAAGCTTTCTTT.

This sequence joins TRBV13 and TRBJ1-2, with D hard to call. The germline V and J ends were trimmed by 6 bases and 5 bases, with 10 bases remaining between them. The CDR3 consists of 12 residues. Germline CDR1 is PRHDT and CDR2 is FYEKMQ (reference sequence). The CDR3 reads CASRVFGYGYTF. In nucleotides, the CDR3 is TGTGCCAGCAGAGTTTTCGGTTATGGCTACACCTTC.

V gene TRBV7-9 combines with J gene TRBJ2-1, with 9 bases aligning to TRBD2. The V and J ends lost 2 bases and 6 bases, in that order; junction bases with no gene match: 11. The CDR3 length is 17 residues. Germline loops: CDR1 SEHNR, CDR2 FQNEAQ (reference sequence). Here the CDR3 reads CASSLSVGGGGANEQFF. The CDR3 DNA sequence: TGTGCCAGCAGCTTATCAGTCGGGGGCGGGGGGGCCAATGAGCAGTTCTTC.

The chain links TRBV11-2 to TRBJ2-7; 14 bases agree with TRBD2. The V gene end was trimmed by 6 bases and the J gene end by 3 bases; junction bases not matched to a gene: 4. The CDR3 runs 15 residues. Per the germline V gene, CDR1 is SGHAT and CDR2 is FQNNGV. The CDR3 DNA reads TGTGCCAGCAGGGGGACTAGCGGGGGACGCTACGAGCAGTACTTC. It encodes CASRGTSGGRYEQYF. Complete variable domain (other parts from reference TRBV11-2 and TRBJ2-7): EAGVAQSPRYKIIEKRQSVAFWCNPISGHATLYWYQQILGQGPKLLIQFQNNGVVDDSQLPKDRFSAERLKGVDSTLKIQPAKLEDSAVYLCASRGTSGGRYEQYFGPGTRLTVT.

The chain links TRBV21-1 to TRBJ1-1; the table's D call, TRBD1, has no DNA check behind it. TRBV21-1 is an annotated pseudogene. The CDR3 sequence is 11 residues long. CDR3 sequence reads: CASSGQGQAFF. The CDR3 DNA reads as TGTGCCAGCAGCGGACAGGGACAAGCTTTCTTT.

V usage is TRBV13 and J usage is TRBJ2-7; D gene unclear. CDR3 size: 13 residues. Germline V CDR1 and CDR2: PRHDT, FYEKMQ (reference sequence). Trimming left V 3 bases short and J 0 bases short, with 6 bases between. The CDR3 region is CASSLGSSYEQYF. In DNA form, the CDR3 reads TGTGCCAGCAGCTTGGGCAGCTCCTACGAGCAGTACTTC.

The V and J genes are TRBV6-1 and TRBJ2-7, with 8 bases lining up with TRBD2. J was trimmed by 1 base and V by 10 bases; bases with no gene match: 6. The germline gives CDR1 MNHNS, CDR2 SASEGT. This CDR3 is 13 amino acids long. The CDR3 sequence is CANRREGSYEQYF. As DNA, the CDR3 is TGTGCCAACCGACGGGAGGGGTCCTACGAGCAGTACTTC.

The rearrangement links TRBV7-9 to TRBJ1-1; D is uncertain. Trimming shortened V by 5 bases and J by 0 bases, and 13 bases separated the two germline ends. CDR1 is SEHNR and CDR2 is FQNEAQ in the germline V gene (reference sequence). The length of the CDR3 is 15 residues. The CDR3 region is CASSPFAGMNTEAFF. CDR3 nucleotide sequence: TGTGCCAGCAGCCCCTTCGCGGGGATGAACACTGAAGCTTTCTTT.

CDR3 amino acids: CASSSPGQGLRGYTF. As DNA, the CDR3 is TGTGCCAGCAGCTCACCGGGACAGGGGTTGCGCGGCTACACCTTC. The rearrangement joins TRBV5-4 to TRBJ1-2; 10 bases agree with TRBD1. This CDR3 region has 15 residues. Germline V gene lookup returns CDR1 SGHNT and CDR2 YYREEE (reference sequence). V was pared by 3 bases and J by 8 bases, with 10 bases of the junction left unmatched.

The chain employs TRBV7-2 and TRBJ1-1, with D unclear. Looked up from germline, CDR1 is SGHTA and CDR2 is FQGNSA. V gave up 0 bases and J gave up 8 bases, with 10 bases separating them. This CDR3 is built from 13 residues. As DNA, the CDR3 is TGTGCCAGCAGCTTAGCGCGGGAGACCGAAGCTTTCTTT. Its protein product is CASSLARETEAFF.

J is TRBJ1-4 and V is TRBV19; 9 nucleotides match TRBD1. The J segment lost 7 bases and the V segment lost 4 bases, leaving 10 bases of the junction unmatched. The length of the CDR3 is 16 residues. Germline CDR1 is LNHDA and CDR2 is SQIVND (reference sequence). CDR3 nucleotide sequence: TGTGCCAGTAGTAAACCCCGACAGGGGGTCCTTGAAAAACTGTTTTTT. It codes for CASSKPRQGVLEKLFF.

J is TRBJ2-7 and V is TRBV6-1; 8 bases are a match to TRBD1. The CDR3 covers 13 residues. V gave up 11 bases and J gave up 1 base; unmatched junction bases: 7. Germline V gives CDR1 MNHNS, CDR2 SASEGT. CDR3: CAGKTGDSYEQYF. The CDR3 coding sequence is TGTGCCGGTAAGACAGGGGATTCCTACGAGCAGTACTTC.

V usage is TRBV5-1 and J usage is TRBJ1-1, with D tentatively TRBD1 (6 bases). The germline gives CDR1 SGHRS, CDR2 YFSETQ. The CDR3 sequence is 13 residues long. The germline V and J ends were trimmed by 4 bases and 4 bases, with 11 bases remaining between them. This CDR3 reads CASSVRGGTEAFF. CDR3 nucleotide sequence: TGCGCCAGCAGCGTCAGGGGCGGCACTGAAGCTTTCTTT.

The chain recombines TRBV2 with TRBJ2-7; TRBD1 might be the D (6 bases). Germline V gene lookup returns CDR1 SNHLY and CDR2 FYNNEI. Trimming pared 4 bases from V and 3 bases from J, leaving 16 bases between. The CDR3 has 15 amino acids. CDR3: CASSGERDIIYEQYF. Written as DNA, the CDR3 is TGTGCCAGCAGTGGGGAACGGGACATCATCTACGAGCAGTACTTC.

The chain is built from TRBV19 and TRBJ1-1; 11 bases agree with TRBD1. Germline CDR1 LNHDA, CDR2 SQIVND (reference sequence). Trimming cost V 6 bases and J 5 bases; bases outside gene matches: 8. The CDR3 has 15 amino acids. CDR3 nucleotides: TGTGCCAGTAGCCACTGGACAGGGGGCGATACTGAAGCTTTCTTT. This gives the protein CASSHWTGGDTEAFF.

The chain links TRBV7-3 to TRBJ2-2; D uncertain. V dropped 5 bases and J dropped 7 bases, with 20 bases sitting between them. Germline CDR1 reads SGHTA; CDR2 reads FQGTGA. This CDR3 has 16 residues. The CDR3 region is CASSRIPTQVGGELFF. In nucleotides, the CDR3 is TGTGCCAGCAGCCGTATACCAACTCAGGTGGGCGGGGAGCTGTTTTTT. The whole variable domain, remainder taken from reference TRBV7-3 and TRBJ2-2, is GAGVSQTPSNKVTEKGKYVELRCDPISGHTALYWYRQSLGQGPEFLIYFQGTGAADDSGLPNDRFFAVRPEGSVSTLKIQRTERGDSAVYLCASSRIPTQVGGELFFGEGSRLTVL.